This TCR beta chain was identified in a study of blood T cell repertoires in COVID-19. Original methodology: From reference gene primer amplification, estimates of nucleated cell counts were derived. Some clones are missing from TCRdb's copy, which holds only in-frame ones; the method was immunoSEQ multiplex PCR. That table furnishes V, J and clone size, whereas the DNA furnished D and trimming. This table has under 400,000 clones, 85% to 90% appearing once. The germline V gene encodes CDR1 WNHNN and CDR2 SYGVQD (reference sequence). The CDR3 is 15 amino acids. V lost 0 bases to trimming and J lost 9 bases; unmatched junction nucleotides: 8.

Sequencing was carried out using peripheral blood. The rearrangement uses TRBV10-1 and TRBJ2-1; 7 nucleotides match TRBD2. This sequence was found in a woman in her thirties with COVID-19, enrolled during active disease. CDR3 in amino acids: CASSESKGGPGEQFF. CDR3 sequence (DNA): TGCGCCAGCAGTGAGTCGAAGGGAGGGCCGGGTGAGCAGTTCTTC.